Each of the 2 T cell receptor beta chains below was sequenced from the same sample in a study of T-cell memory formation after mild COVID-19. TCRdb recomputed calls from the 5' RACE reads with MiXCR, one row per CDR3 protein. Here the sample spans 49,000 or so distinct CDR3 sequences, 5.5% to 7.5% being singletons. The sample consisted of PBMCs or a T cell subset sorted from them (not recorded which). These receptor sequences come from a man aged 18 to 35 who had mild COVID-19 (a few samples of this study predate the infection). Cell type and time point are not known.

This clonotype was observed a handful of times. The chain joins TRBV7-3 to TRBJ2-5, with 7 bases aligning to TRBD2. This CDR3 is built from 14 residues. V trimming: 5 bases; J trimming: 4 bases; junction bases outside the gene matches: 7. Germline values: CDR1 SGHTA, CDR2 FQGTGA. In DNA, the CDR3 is TGTGCCAGCAGCCCAAGCGGGGTTGGAGAGACCCAGTACTTC. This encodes CASSPSGVGETQYF.

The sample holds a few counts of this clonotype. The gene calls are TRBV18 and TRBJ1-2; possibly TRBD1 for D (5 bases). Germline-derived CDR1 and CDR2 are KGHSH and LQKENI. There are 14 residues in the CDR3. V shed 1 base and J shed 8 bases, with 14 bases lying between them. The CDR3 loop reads CASSPQPGSEGYTF. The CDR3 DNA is TGTGCCAGCTCACCACAACCAGGGTCGGAAGGCTACACCTTC. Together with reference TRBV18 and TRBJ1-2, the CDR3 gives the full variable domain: NAGVMQNPRHLVRRRGQEARLRCSPMKGHSHVYWYRQLPEEGLKFMVYLQKENIIDESGMPKERFSAEFPKEGPSILRIQQVVRGDSAAYFCASSPQPGSEGYTFGSGTRLTVV.